The 2 T cell receptor beta chains below come from one sample, sequenced in a study of cytomegalovirus exposure and HLA in healthy donors. PCR used 60 Vbeta primers and 13 Jbeta primers. Sequenced by immunoSEQ multiplex PCR; TCRdb stores in-frame clones only, minus some. The repertoire holds roughly 150,000 clones, with about 77% as singletons. Source material: PBMCs. These TCRs come from a male donor in good health and CMV-seronegative.

This clone showed up just once. This chain links TRBV7-2 with TRBJ2-3; a possible D gene is TRBD2 (6 bases). This CDR3 spans 14 amino acids. Germline V lookup: CDR1 SGHTA, CDR2 FQGNSA. The V end lost 7 bases, the J end lost 5 bases, and 16 bases lay between the germline ends. CDR3 sequence (DNA): TGTGCCAGCAACCATCGACTAGTTGTAGATACGCAGTATTTT. It encodes CASNHRLVVDTQYF. Complete variable domain (other parts from reference TRBV7-2 and TRBJ2-3): GAGVSQSPSNKVTEKGKDVELRCDPISGHTALYWYRQSLGQGLEFLIYFQGNSAPDKSGLPSDRFSAERTGGSVSTLTIQRTQQEDSAVYLCASNHRLVVDTQYFGPGTRLTVL.

The gene calls are TRBV10-2 and TRBJ1-2; D gene ambiguous. Trimming removed 2 bases at V and 9 bases at J, with 7 bases between. CDR3 length: 11 amino acids. CDR1 and CDR2 (germline): WSHSY, SAAADI. DNA of the CDR3: TGCGCCAGCAGTGAGGAGGGCCGCTACACCTTC. Translated, it gives CASSEEGRYTF.